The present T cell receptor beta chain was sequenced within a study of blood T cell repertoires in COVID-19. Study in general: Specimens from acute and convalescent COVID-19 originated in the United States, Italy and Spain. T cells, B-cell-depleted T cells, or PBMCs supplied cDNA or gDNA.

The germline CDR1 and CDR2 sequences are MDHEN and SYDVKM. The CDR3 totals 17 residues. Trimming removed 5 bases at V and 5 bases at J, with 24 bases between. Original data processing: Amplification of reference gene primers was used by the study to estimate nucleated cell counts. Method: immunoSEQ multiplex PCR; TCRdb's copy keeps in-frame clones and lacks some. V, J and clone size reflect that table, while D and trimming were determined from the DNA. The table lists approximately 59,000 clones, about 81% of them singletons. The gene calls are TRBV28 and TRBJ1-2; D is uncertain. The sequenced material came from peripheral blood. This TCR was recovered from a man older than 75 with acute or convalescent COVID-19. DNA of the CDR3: TGTGCCAGCAGTCCTTTCGGAGGATCCGATTTAGGTTATGGCTACACCTTC. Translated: CASSPFGGSDLGYGYTF.